The 2 T cell receptor beta chains in this list originate from one sample, sequenced in a study of blood T cell repertoires in COVID-19. Repertoires were generated with immunoSEQ multiplex PCR, while TCRdb's copy carries only in-frame clones and drops some. The sample lists around 300,000 clones, around 90% seen once, with around 1.1% in the top ten. The sequencing sample was made of PBMCs or T cells enriched from blood (not recorded which). These receptor sequences come from a woman aged 30 to 39 who had recovered from COVID-19.

The rearrangement joins TRBV10-3 to TRBJ2-1; 8 bases fit TRBD1. V shed 3 bases and J 5 bases; nucleotides not matched to a gene: 6. Germline loops: CDR1 ENHRY, CDR2 SYGVKD. The CDR3 loop spans 15 amino acids. Written as DNA, the CDR3 is TGTGCCATCAGTGATAGAGGGACAGGTAACAATGAGCAGTTCTTC. Translating it yields CAISDRGTGNNEQFF.

The genes are TRBV12-5 and TRBJ2-1; 10 bases line up with TRBD1. The J segment lost 5 bases and the V segment lost 2 bases, leaving 3 bases of the junction unmatched. The CDR3 is 15 residues long. CDR1 is LGHNT and CDR2 is FRNRAP in the germline V gene. For the CDR3, the DNA is TGTGCTAGTGGTTTGTGGGGACAGGGGAACAATGAGCAGTTCTTC. This sequence encodes CASGLWGQGNNEQFF.